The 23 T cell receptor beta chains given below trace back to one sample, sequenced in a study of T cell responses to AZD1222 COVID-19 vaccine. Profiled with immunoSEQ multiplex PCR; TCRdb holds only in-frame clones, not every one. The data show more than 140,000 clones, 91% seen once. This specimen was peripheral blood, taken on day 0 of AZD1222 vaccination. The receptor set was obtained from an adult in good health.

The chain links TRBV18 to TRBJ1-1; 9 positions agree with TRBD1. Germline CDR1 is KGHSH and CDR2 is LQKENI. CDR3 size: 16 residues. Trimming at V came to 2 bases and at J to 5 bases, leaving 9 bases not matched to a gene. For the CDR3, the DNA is TGTGCCAGCTCACCAGGGACAGGGTATTCGGGGACTGAAGCTTTCTTT. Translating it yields CASSPGTGYSGTEAFF.

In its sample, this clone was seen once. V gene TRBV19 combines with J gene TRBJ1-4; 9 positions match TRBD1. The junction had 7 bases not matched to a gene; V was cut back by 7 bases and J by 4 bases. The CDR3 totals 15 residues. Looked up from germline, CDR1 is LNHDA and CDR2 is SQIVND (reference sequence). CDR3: CASTSGQGGNEKLFF. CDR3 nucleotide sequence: TGTGCCAGTACCTCGGGACAGGGAGGTAATGAAAAACTGTTTTTT. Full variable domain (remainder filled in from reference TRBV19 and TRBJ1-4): DGGITQSPKYLFRKEGQNVTLSCEQNLNHDAMYWYRQDPGQGLRLIYYSQIVNDFQKGDIAEGYSVSREKKESFPLTVTSAQKNPTAFYLCASTSGQGGNEKLFFGSGTQLSVL.

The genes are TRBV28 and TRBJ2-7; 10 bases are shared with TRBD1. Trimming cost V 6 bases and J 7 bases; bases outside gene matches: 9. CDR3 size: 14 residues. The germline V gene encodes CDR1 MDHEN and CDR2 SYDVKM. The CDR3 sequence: CASSLGGQGREQYF. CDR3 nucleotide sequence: TGTGCCAGCAGCCTAGGGGGACAGGGGCGAGAGCAGTACTTC.

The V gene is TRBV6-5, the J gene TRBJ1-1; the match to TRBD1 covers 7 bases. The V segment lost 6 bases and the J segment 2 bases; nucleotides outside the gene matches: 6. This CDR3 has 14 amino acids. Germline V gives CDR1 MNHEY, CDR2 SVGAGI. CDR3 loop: CASRTGVENTEAFF. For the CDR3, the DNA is TGTGCCAGCAGAACAGGGGTGGAAAACACTGAAGCTTTCTTT.

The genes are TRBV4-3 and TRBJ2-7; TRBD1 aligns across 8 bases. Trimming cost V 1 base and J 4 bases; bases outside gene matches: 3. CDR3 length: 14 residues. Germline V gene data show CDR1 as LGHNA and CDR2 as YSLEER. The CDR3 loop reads CASSQGQGFYEQYF. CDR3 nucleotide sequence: TGCGCCAGCAGCCAAGGACAGGGGTTTTACGAGCAGTACTTC.

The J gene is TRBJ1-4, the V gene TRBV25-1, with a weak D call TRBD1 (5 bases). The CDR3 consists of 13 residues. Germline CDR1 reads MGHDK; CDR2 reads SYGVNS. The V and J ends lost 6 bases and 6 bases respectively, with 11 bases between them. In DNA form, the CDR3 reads TGTGCCAGCAGCGGGCAGGGTTATGAAAAACTGTTTTTT. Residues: CASSGQGYEKLFF. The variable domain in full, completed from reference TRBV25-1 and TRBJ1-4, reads EADIYQTPRYLVIGTGKKITLECSQTMGHDKMYWYQQDPGMELHLIHYSYGVNSTEKGDLSSESTVSRIRTEHFPLTLESARPSHTSQYLCASSGQGYEKLFFGSGTQLSVL.

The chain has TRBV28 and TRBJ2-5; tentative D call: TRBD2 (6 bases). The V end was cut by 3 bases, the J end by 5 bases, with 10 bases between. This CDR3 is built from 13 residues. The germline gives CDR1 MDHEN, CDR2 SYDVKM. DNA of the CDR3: TGTGCCAGCAGTTTGGAGGGAGTGGAGACCCAGTACTTC. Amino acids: CASSLEGVETQYF. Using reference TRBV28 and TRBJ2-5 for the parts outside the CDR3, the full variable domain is DVKVTQSSRYLVKRTGEKVFLECVQDMDHENMFWYRQDPGLGLRLIYFSYDVKMKEKGDIPEGYSVSREKKERFSLILESASTNQTSMYLCASSLEGVETQYFGPGTRLLVL.

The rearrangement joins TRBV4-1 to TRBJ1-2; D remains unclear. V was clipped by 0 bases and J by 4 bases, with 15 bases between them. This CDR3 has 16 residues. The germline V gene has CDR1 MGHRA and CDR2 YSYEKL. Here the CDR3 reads CASSQEAGFYSYGYTF. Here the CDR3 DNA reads TGCGCCAGCAGCCAAGAGGCCGGGTTTTATAGCTATGGCTACACCTTC.

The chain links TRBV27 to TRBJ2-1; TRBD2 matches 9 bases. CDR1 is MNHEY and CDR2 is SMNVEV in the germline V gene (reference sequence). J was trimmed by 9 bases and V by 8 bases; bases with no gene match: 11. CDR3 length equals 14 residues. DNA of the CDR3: TGTGCCAGCTGCGTAGCGGGGGTTCTTGCTGAGCAGTTCTTC. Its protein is CASCVAGVLAEQFF.

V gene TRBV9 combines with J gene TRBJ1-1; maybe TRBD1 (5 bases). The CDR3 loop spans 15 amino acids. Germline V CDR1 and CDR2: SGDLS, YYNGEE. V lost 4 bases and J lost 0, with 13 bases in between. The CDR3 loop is CASSPPTVMNTEAFF. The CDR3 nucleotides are TGTGCCAGCAGCCCGCCGACAGTCATGAACACTGAAGCTTTCTTT.

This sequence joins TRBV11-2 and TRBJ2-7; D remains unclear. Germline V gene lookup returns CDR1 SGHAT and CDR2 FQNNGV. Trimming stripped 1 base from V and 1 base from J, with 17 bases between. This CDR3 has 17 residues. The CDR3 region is CASSLVGGSAPSYEQYF. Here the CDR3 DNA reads TGTGCCAGCAGCTTAGTGGGTGGGTCGGCCCCGTCCTACGAGCAGTACTTC. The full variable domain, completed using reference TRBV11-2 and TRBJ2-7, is EAGVAQSPRYKIIEKRQSVAFWCNPISGHATLYWYQQILGQGPKLLIQFQNNGVVDDSQLPKDRFSAERLKGVDSTLKIQPAKLEDSAVYLCASSLVGGSAPSYEQYFGPGTRLTVT.

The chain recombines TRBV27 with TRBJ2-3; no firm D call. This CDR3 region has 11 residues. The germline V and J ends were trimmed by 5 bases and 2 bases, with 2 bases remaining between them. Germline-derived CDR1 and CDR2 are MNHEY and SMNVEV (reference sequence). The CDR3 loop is CASSTTDTQYF. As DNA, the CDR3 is TGTGCCAGCAGTACCACAGATACGCAGTATTTT.

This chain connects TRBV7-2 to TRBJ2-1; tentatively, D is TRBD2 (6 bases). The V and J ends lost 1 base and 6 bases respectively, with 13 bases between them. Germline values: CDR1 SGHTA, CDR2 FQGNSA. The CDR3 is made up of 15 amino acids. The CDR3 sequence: CASSLGLLASNEQFF. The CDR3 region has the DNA TGTGCCAGCAGCTTAGGACTACTAGCCTCCAATGAGCAGTTCTTC.

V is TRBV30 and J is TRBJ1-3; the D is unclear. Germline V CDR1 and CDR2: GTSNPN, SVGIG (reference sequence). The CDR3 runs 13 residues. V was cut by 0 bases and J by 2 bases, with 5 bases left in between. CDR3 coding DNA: TGTGCCTGGAGTGTGTCAGCTGGAAACACCATATATTTT. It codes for CAWSVSAGNTIYF.

The CDR3 DNA reads as TGTGCCAGCAGTCCCCAACCGGGACAGGGGGCCTTCGTTTCCTACGAGCAGTACTTC. Translating gives CASSPQPGQGAFVSYEQYF. J is TRBJ2-7 and V is TRBV6-6, with TRBD1 matching 12 bases. The CDR3 covers 19 residues. V shed 5 bases and J 1 base; nucleotides not matched to a gene: 15. In germline, CDR1 is MNHNY, CDR2 SVGAGI (reference sequence).

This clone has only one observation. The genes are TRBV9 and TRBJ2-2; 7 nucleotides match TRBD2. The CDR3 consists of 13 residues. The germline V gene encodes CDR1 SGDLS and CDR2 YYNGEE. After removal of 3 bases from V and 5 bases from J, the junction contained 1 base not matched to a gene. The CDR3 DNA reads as TGTGCCAGCAGCGAACTAGCGACCGGGGAGCTGTTTTTT. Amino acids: CASSELATGELFF.

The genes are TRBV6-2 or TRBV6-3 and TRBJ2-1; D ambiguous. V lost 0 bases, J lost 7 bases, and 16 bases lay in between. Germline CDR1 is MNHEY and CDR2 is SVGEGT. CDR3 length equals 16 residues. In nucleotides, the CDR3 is TGTGCCAGCAGTTACTCCGACCCCTCTGGATGGAATGAGCAGTTCTTC. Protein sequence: CASSYSDPSGWNEQFF.

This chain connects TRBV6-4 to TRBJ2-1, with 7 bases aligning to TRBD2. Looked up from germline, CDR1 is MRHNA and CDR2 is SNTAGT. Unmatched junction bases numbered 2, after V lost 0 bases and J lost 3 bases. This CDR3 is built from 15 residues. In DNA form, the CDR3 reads TGTGCCAGCAGTGACTCAGCGGGAAGCTACAATGAGCAGTTCTTC. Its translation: CASSDSAGSYNEQFF.

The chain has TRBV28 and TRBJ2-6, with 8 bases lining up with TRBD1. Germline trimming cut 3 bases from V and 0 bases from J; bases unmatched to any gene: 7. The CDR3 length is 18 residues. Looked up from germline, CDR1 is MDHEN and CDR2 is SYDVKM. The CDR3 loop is CASSFFWTGPSGANVLTF. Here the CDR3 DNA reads TGTGCCAGCAGTTTTTTCTGGACAGGGCCCTCTGGGGCCAACGTCCTGACTTTC.

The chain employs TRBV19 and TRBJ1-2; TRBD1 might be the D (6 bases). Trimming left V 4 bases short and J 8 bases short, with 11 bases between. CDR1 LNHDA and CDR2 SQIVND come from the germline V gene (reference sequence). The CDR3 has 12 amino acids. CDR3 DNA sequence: TGTGCCAGTAGTAGGACAGTTGGAGGCTACACCTTC. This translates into CASSRTVGGYTF.

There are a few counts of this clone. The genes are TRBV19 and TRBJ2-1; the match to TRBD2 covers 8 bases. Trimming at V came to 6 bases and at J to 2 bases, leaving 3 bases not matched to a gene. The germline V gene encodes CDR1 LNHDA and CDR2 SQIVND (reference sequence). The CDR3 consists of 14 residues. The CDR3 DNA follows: TGTGCCAGTAGGGGGACTAGGCCCTACAATGAGCAGTTCTTC. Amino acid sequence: CASRGTRPYNEQFF.

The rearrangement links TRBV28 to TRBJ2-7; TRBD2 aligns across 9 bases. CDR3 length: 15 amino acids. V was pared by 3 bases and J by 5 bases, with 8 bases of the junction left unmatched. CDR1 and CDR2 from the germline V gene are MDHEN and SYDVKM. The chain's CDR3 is CASSFGAGGPHEQYF. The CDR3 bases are TGTGCCAGCAGTTTTGGGGCGGGAGGGCCCCACGAGCAGTACTTC. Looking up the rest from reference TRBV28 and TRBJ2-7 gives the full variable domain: DVKVTQSSRYLVKRTGEKVFLECVQDMDHENMFWYRQDPGLGLRLIYFSYDVKMKEKGDIPEGYSVSREKKERFSLILESASTNQTSMYLCASSFGAGGPHEQYFGPGTRLTVT.

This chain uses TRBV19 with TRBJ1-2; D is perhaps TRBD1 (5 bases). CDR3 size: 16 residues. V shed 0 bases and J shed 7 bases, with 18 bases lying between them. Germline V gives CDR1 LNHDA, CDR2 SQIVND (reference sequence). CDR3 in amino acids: CASSIEITRQGTGYTF. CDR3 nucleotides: TGTGCCAGTAGTATAGAGATAACAAGGCAGGGCACTGGCTACACCTTC. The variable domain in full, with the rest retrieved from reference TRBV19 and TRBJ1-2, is DGGITQSPKYLFRKEGQNVTLSCEQNLNHDAMYWYRQDPGQGLRLIYYSQIVNDFQKGDIAEGYSVSREKKESFPLTVTSAQKNPTAFYLCASSIEITRQGTGYTFGSGTRLTVV.